Listed here are 7 T cell receptor beta chains from one sample, sequenced in a study of cytomegalovirus exposure and HLA in healthy donors. Primers for the PCR totalled 60 Vbeta and 13 Jbeta. Assay: immunoSEQ multiplex PCR; the TCRdb copy retains only in-frame clones and omits some. The sample shows about 240,000 clones, about 81% of them seen only once. The source material was PBMCs. Receptors were obtained from an older woman in good health and CMV-seropositive.

The gene calls are TRBV5-1 and TRBJ2-3; TRBD2 aligns across 9 bases. Trimming took 4 bases from V and 6 from J; bases not matched to a gene: 6. CDR1 and CDR2 from the germline V gene are SGHRS and YFSETQ. The CDR3 consists of 14 residues. This CDR3 is CASSVSGSKDTQYF. CDR3 DNA sequence: TGCGCCAGCAGCGTTAGCGGGAGTAAGGATACGCAGTATTTT.

The chain joins TRBV9 to TRBJ1-5; perhaps TRBD1 as D (5 bases). CDR1 SGDLS and CDR2 YYNGEE come from the germline V gene. Trimming stripped 1 base from V and 7 bases from J, with 12 bases between. The CDR3 extends over 14 amino acids. The CDR3 spells CASSVFGGGQPQHF. The CDR3 DNA reads as TGTGCCAGCAGCGTATTCGGGGGGGGGCAGCCCCAGCATTTT.

This chain joins TRBV4-1 and TRBJ2-5; no clear D. Germline lookup yields CDR1 MGHRA and CDR2 YSYEKL. This CDR3 has 14 residues. V lost 1 base and J 2 bases, leaving 8 bases between the germline ends. The CDR3 nucleotides are TGCGCCAGCAGCCAAGTGTCCTCTCAAGAGACCCAGTACTTC. This gives the protein CASSQVSSQETQYF.

The chain combines TRBV11-2 with TRBJ1-2; 8 bases fit TRBD1. The ends lost 5 bases at V and 4 bases at J; junction bases unmatched: 6. This CDR3 spans 14 amino acids. The germline V gene encodes CDR1 SGHAT and CDR2 FQNNGV. Here the CDR3 DNA reads TGTGCCAGCAGCGATCGGACAGGGACCTATGGCTACACCTTC. Its translation: CASSDRTGTYGYTF.

The chain combines TRBV5-1 with TRBJ2-7; D is perhaps TRBD1 (6 bases). This CDR3 region has 14 residues. Germline values: CDR1 SGHRS, CDR2 YFSETQ. Trimming removed 0 bases from V and 6 bases from J, with 13 bases in between. The chain's CDR3 is CASSLAQGSPEQYF. For the CDR3, the DNA is TGCGCCAGCAGCTTGGCACAGGGCTCCCCCGAGCAGTACTTC.

The rearrangement uses TRBV7-2 and TRBJ2-1, with D unresolved. From germline, CDR1 is SGHTA and CDR2 FQGNSA. This CDR3 comprises 15 residues. V lost 5 bases and J lost 0, with 11 bases in between. As DNA, the CDR3 is TGTGCCAGCAGCAGCCCCGGGTCCTCCTACAATGAGCAGTTCTTC. Amino acid sequence: CASSSPGSSYNEQFF.

The table lists this clone with a few counts. The genes are TRBV5-4 and TRBJ2-1, with TRBD1 matching 8 bases. V shed 4 bases and J 4 bases; nucleotides not matched to a gene: 7. CDR3 length equals 15 residues. Germline CDR1 is SGHNT and CDR2 is YYREEE (reference sequence). This CDR3 is CASSPTGVGYNEQFF. Here the CDR3 DNA reads TGTGCCAGCAGCCCGACAGGGGTTGGGTACAATGAGCAGTTCTTC. The entire variable domain, with the rest obtained from reference TRBV5-4 and TRBJ2-1, is as follows: ETGVTQSPTHLIKTRGQQVTLRCSSQSGHNTVSWYQQALGQGPQFIFQYYREEENGRGNFPPRFSGLQFPNYSSELNVNALELDDSALYLCASSPTGVGYNEQFFGPGTRLTVL.